Listed here are 4 T cell receptor beta chains from one sample, sequenced in a study of beta chain features in type 1 diabetes. TCRB transcripts that were expressed got sequenced, as all of the isolated RNA had been reverse transcribed. Profiling relied on immunoSEQ multiplex PCR, and the TCRdb table lists in-frame clones only, not all of them. The table records around 150,000 clones, around 8% of them present only once. The source material was central memory CD4+ T cells from blood. These receptors all come from a young man in good health.

V is TRBV7-8 and J is TRBJ1-2, with 8 bases that match TRBD1. Trimming removed 1 base from V and 8 bases from J; junction bases left unmatched: 9. The V gene's germline CDR1 is SGHVS and CDR2 FQNEAQ. This CDR3 is built from 15 residues. CDR3: CASSLGTGGPAGYTF. The CDR3 DNA reads as TGTGCCAGCAGCTTAGGAACAGGGGGGCCCGCAGGCTACACCTTC.

In this sample, this clone turned up many times. For the CDR3, the DNA is TGTGCCAGCAGCGTAACAGGAGGGAGCTATGGCTACACCTTC. Its translation: CASSVTGGSYGYTF. The chain is built from TRBV9 and TRBJ1-2, with D maybe TRBD1 (5 bases). The CDR3 sequence is 14 residues long. Trimming pared 1 base from V and 4 bases from J, leaving 11 bases between. Germline CDR1 reads SGDLS; CDR2 reads YYNGEE.

There are a few counts of this clone. This rearrangement joins TRBV10-3 to TRBJ2-7; 14 bases are shared with TRBD2. Germline CDR1 reads ENHRY; CDR2 reads SYGVKD. V shed 5 bases and J 4 bases; nucleotides not matched to a gene: 13. The CDR3 covers 18 residues. The CDR3 region is CAISSGQGRTSGGYEQYF. In nucleotides, the CDR3 is TGTGCCATCAGTTCCGGACAGGGAAGGACTAGCGGGGGGTACGAGCAGTACTTC.

The chain joins TRBV15 to TRBJ1-5, with unresolved D. Between the trimmed V and J ends, which lost 0 bases and 9 bases, there was a span of 12 bases. The germline V gene has CDR1 LNHNV and CDR2 YYDKDF (reference sequence). The CDR3 is 14 amino acids. The CDR3 spells CATSRDGGDRPQHF. CDR3 nucleotides: TGTGCCACCAGCAGAGATGGCGGGGATCGGCCCCAGCATTTT. The variable domain in full, completed from reference TRBV15 and TRBJ1-5, reads DAMVIQNPRYQVTQFGKPVTLSCSQTLNHNVMYWYQQKSSQAPKLLFHYYDKDFNNEADTPDNFQSRRPNTSFCFLDIRSPGLGDTAMYLCATSRDGGDRPQHFGDGTRLSIL.